Each of the 17 T cell receptor beta chains below was sequenced from the same sample in a study of cytomegalovirus exposure and HLA in healthy donors. Assay used: immunoSEQ multiplex PCR; TCRdb lists only in-frame clones, some missing. The sample includes approximately 210,000 clones, about 91% seen only once; the top ten take roughly 2.8%. Sequenced: PBMCs. The receptors stem from a woman between 18 and 30 years old in good health and CMV-seronegative.

J is TRBJ1-1 and V is TRBV5-6, with 8 positions matching TRBD1. Germline lookup yields CDR1 SGHDT and CDR2 YYEEEE. The length of the CDR3 is 13 residues. V lost 5 bases, J lost 7 bases, and 7 bases stayed unmatched. CDR3 protein: CASSYQGAVEAFF. CDR3 DNA sequence: TGTGCCAGCAGTTACCAGGGGGCGGTTGAAGCTTTCTTT. Full variable domain (remainder filled in from reference TRBV5-6 and TRBJ1-1): DAGVTQSPTHLIKTRGQQVTLRCSPKSGHDTVSWYQQALGQGPQFIFQYYEEEERQRGNFPDRFSGHQFPNYSSELNVNALLLGDSALYLCASSYQGAVEAFFGQGTRLTVV.

The CDR3 sequence is CASSVGVAPRAGYTF. The CDR3 nucleotides read TGTGCCAGCAGCGTAGGGGTCGCTCCCAGGGCCGGCTACACCTTC. The rearrangement uses TRBV9 and TRBJ1-2; a possible D gene is TRBD1 (5 bases). CDR3 length equals 15 residues. V gave up 0 bases and J gave up 8 bases, with 17 bases separating them. CDR1 and CDR2 from the germline V gene are SGDLS and YYNGEE.

V usage is TRBV18 and J usage is TRBJ1-1, with 10 bases fitting TRBD1. Germline assignment: CDR1 KGHSH and CDR2 LQKENI. J was trimmed by 1 base and V by 3 bases; bases with no gene match: 17. This CDR3 has 20 amino acids. The CDR3 loop is CASSPLVWSTGTGENTEAFF. In nucleotides, the CDR3 is TGTGCCAGCTCACCCTTGGTTTGGAGTACCGGGACAGGGGAGAACACTGAAGCTTTCTTT.

The sample holds one count of this clone. The chain combines TRBV4-3 with TRBJ2-2, with 12 bases that match TRBD2. V lost 2 bases, J lost 3 bases, and 10 bases stayed unmatched. This CDR3 region has 19 residues. In germline, CDR1 is LGHNA, CDR2 YSLEER. CDR3 nucleotides: TGCGCCAGCAGCCAACATCCTAGCGGGAGGGAGGCGGACACCGGGGAGCTGTTTTTT. Protein product: CASSQHPSGREADTGELFF.

This rearrangement joins TRBV6-1 to TRBJ1-1; weak D call: TRBD1 (5 bases). CDR3 length: 15 amino acids. CDR1 MNHNS and CDR2 SASEGT come from the germline V gene. Trimming pared 7 bases from V and 1 base from J, leaving 16 bases between. CDR3 DNA: TGTGCCAGCAATTTTTTACGGGGGACGAACACTGAAGCTTTCTTT. Amino acid sequence: CASNFLRGTNTEAFF.

The chain employs TRBV11-3 and TRBJ1-1; the D gene is possibly TRBD1 (6 bases). CDR1 is SGHNT and CDR2 is YENEEA in the germline V gene. Trimming removed 2 bases from V and 0 bases from J, with 13 bases in between. This CDR3 has 16 amino acids. The CDR3 reads CASSLPTGGMNTEAFF. Written as DNA, the CDR3 is TGTGCCAGCAGCTTACCGACAGGAGGAATGAACACTGAAGCTTTCTTT.

This clone has a single count. The CDR3 protein is CASSLMVAEAFF. In DNA, the CDR3 is TGTGCCAGCAGCTTGATGGTAGCTGAAGCTTTCTTT. The rearrangement links TRBV7-2 to TRBJ1-1, with no clear D. The germline V gene encodes CDR1 SGHTA and CDR2 FQGNSA. The CDR3 runs 12 residues. Trimming pared 3 bases from V and 6 bases from J, leaving 8 bases between.

The rearrangement joins TRBV6-1 to TRBJ2-7, with 7 bases fitting TRBD2. Germline V gives CDR1 MNHNS, CDR2 SASEGT. The CDR3 covers 15 residues. After removal of 5 bases from V and 2 bases from J, the junction contained 9 bases not matched to a gene. CDR3 residues: CASSSRTRATYEQYF. DNA of the CDR3: TGTGCCAGCAGTTCCCGGACTAGAGCGACCTACGAGCAGTACTTC.

J is TRBJ2-7 and V is TRBV5-6, with D perhaps matching TRBD1 (5 bases). The CDR3 is made up of 13 amino acids. Germline V gives CDR1 SGHDT, CDR2 YYEEEE. The V end was cut by 0 bases, the J end by 7 bases, with 11 bases between. CDR3 nucleotide sequence: TGTGCCAGCAGCTTGGTTCGCAACAGGGAGCAGTACTTC. Translating gives CASSLVRNREQYF.

The chain carries TRBV6-5 and TRBJ1-1; the D is unclear. V was clipped by 0 bases and J by 1 base, with 9 bases between them. Germline assignment: CDR1 MNHEY and CDR2 SVGAGI. This CDR3 comprises 15 residues. The CDR3 here is CASSYSIEGNTEAFF. As DNA, the CDR3 is TGTGCCAGCAGTTACTCGATCGAGGGGAACACTGAAGCTTTCTTT.

Concerning this clone: The identical CDR3 is also encoded by other nucleotide sequences in the sample. V is TRBV19 and J is TRBJ2-7; the match to TRBD1 covers 8 bases. The V gene's germline CDR1 is LNHDA and CDR2 SQIVND (reference sequence). The trim removed 3 bases at V and 3 bases at J, leaving 1 base unmatched. The CDR3 consists of 13 residues. The chain's CDR3 is CASSMGTGYEQYF. The DNA of the CDR3 is TGTGCCAGTAGTATGGGGACAGGCTACGAGCAGTACTTC.

The chain combines TRBV30 with TRBJ2-3, with 7 bases that match TRBD2. After removal of 1 base from V and 3 bases from J, the junction contained 7 bases not matched to a gene. The CDR3 is 15 amino acids. Germline V gene lookup returns CDR1 GTSNPN and CDR2 SVGIG (reference sequence). The CDR3 spells CAWSAGGSGTDTQYF. The DNA for the CDR3 is TGTGCCTGGAGTGCGGGCGGGAGCGGGACAGATACGCAGTATTTT.

The CDR3 loop is CASSRAFTGPATEAFF. DNA of the CDR3: TGTGCCAGCTCAAGGGCTTTCACAGGGCCCGCCACTGAAGCTTTCTTT. This chain uses TRBV18 with TRBJ1-1; the D gene is possibly TRBD1 (6 bases). The V gene lost 5 bases and the J gene lost 4 bases, with 20 bases spanning the gap. The germline CDR1 and CDR2 sequences are KGHSH and LQKENI. The CDR3 has 16 amino acids.

The sample holds one count of this clone. The V call is TRBV10-3, the J call TRBJ2-3; a weak D match, TRBD2 (6 bases). V lost 3 bases and J lost 0, with 13 bases in between. Germline CDR1 ENHRY, CDR2 SYGVKD. The CDR3 consists of 16 residues. This CDR3 reads CAISDLAGTSTDTQYF. CDR3 sequence (DNA): TGTGCCATCAGTGACCTTGCGGGAACTAGCACAGATACGCAGTATTTT.

V usage is TRBV4-1 and J usage is TRBJ1-2, with TRBD1 matching over 9 bases. With V trimmed by 4 bases and J by 0 bases, 6 bases remained unmatched. Germline V gene sequence: CDR1 MGHRA, CDR2 YSYEKL. CDR3 length equals 16 residues. The CDR3 is CASSPGQGISNYGYTF. The CDR3, as DNA: TGCGCCAGCAGCCCCGGACAGGGGATCTCTAACTATGGCTACACCTTC.

The V call is TRBV5-4, the J call TRBJ2-1; the match to TRBD2 covers 7 bases. The J segment lost 8 bases and the V segment lost 2 bases, leaving 10 bases of the junction unmatched. There are 15 residues in the CDR3. Germline values: CDR1 SGHNT, CDR2 YYREEE (reference sequence). CDR3 sequence (DNA): TGTGCCAGCAGCTTTCTTGTGGGAGGGCGCGATGAGCAGTTCTTC. It specifies CASSFLVGGRDEQFF.

This clone was observed once. This sequence joins TRBV15 and TRBJ2-6; D gene uncertain. Germline V gene sequence: CDR1 LNHNV, CDR2 YYDKDF (reference sequence). Trimming pared 3 bases from V and 2 bases from J, leaving 8 bases between. The CDR3 totals 15 residues. The CDR3, as DNA: TGTGCCACCAGCAGCCAGGTGACTGGGGCCAACGTCCTGACTTTC. Its translation: CATSSQVTGANVLTF.